The TCR beta chain under discussion was sequenced for a study of T cells in narcolepsy. Study context: Enrolled donors included narcolepsy type 1 or type 2 patients and healthy controls. Whole-study findings and limits: Autoreactive clonotypes reportedly recurred in blood of same and different patients, not controls.

Produced via immunoSEQ multiplex PCR; TCRdb's table is partial and in-frame only. The top ten clones hold 2.3% of a sample with about 35,000 clones, approximately 80% of them seen once. There are a few counts of this clone. Its antigen is not identified. Trimming took off 3 bases at V and 2 bases at J, with 8 bases between the two ends. The germline V gene encodes CDR1 SGDLS and CDR2 YYNGEE. This CDR3 comprises 13 residues. The sample comprised memory (CD45RA-) CD4+ T cells from blood. The rearrangement joins TRBV9 to TRBJ1-1; D unresolved. This receptor was taken from a human donor in good health. The CDR3 DNA is TGTGCCAGCAGCGCCAGCCCTAACACTGAAGCTTTCTTT. Encoded protein: CASSASPNTEAFF.